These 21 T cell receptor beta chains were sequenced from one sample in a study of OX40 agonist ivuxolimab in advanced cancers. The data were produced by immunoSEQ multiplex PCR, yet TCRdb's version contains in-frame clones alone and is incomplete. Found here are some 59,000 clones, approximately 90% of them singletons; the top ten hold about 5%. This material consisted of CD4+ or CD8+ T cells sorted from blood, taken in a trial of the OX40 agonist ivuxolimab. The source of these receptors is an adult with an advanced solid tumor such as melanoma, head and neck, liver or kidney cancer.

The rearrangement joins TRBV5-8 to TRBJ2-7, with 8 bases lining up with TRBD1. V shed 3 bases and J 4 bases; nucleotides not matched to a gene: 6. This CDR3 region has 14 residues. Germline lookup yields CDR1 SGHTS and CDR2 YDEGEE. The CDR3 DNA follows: TGTGCCAGCAGCTGGCGGGACAGGATATACGAGCAGTACTTC. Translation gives CASSWRDRIYEQYF.

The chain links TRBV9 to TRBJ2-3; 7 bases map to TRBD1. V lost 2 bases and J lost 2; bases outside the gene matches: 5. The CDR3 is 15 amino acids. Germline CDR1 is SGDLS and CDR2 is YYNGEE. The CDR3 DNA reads TGTGCCAGCAGCGTTAGACAGGGCCTCACAGATACGCAGTATTTT. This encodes CASSVRQGLTDTQYF.

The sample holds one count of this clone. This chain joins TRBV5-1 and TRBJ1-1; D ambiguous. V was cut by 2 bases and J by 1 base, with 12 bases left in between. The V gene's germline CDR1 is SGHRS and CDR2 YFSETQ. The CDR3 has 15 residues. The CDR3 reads CASSLGLTTNTEAFF. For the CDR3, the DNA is TGCGCCAGCAGCTTAGGCTTGACTACGAACACTGAAGCTTTCTTT.

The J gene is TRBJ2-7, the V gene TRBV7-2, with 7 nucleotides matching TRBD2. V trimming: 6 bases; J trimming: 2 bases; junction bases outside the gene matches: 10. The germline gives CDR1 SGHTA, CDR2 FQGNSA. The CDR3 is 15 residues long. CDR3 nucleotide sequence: TGTGCCAGCAGACCGCTAGCGGCAGGCCCCTACGAGCAGTACTTC. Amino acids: CASRPLAAGPYEQYF.

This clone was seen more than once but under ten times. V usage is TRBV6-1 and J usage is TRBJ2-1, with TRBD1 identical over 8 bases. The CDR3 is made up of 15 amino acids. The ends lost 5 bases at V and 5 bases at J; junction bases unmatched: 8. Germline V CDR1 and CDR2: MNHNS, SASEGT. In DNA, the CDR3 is TGTGCCAGCAGTCAACCGGGACAGGTTAACAATGAGCAGTTCTTC. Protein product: CASSQPGQVNNEQFF.

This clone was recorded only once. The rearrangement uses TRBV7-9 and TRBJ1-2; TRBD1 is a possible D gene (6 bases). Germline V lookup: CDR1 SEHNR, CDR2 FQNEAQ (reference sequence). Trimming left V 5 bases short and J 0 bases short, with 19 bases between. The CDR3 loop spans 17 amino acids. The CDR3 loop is CASSPGGGGQSNYGYTF. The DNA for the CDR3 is TGTGCCAGCAGCCCCGGCGGGGGGGGACAATCTAACTATGGCTACACCTTC.

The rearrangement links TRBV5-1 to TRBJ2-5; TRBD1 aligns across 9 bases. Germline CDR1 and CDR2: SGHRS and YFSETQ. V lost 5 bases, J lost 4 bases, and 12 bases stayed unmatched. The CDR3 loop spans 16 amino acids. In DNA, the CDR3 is TGCGCCAGCAGGACTCCACAGGGGGCGGTCGCAGAGACCCAGTACTTC. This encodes CASRTPQGAVAETQYF. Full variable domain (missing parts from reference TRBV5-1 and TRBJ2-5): KAGVTQTPRYLIKTRGQQVTLSCSPISGHRSVSWYQQTPGQGLQFLFEYFSETQRNKGNFPGRFSGRQFSNSRSEMNVSTLELGDSALYLCASRTPQGAVAETQYFGPGTRLLVL.

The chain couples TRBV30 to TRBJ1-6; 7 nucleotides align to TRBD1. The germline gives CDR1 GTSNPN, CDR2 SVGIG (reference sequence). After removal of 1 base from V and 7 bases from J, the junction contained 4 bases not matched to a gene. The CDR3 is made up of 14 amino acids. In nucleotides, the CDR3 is TGTGCCTGGAGTGGGGACAGAAGAAATTCACCCCTCCACTTT. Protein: CAWSGDRRNSPLHF.

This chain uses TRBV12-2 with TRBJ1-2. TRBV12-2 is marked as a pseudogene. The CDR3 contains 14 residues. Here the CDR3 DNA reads TGTGCAAGTCGCGCCACCGGGACCAGCTATGGCTACACCTTC. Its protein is CASRATGTSYGYTF.

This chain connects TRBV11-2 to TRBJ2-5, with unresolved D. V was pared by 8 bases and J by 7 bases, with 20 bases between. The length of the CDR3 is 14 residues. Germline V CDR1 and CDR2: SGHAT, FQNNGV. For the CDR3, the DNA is TGTGCCAGCGCCTTGGGGATGGCCTCGGTGACCCAGTACTTC. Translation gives CASALGMASVTQYF. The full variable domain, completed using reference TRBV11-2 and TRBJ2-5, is EAGVAQSPRYKIIEKRQSVAFWCNPISGHATLYWYQQILGQGPKLLIQFQNNGVVDDSQLPKDRFSAERLKGVDSTLKIQPAKLEDSAVYLCASALGMASVTQYFGPGTRLLVL.

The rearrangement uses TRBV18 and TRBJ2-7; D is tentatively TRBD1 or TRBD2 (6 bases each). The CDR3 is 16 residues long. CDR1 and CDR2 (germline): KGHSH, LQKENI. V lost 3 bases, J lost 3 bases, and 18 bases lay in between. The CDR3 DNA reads TGTGCCAGCTCACCCACCTCCGCGGGGACACTCTACGAGCAGTACTTC. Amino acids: CASSPTSAGTLYEQYF.

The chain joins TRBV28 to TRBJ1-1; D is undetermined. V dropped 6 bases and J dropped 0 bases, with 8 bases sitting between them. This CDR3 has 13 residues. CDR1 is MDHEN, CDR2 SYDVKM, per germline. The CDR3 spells CASSPPLNTEAFF. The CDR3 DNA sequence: TGTGCCAGCAGCCCGCCGTTGAACACTGAAGCTTTCTTT.

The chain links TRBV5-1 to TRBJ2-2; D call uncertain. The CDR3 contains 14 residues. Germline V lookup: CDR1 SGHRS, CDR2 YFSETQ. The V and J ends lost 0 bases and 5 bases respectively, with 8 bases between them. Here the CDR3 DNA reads TGCGCCAGCAGCTTGGCGGCTGTGACCGGGGAGCTGTTTTTT. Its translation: CASSLAAVTGELFF. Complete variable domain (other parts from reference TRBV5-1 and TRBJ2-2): KAGVTQTPRYLIKTRGQQVTLSCSPISGHRSVSWYQQTPGQGLQFLFEYFSETQRNKGNFPGRFSGRQFSNSRSEMNVSTLELGDSALYLCASSLAAVTGELFFGEGSRLTVL.

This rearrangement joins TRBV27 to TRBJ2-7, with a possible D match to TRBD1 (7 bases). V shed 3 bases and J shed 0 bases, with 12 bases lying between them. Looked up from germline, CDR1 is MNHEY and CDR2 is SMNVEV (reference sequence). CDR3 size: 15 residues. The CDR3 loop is CASSLAGQSSYEQYF. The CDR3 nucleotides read TGTGCCAGCAGTTTGGCGGGACAGAGCTCCTACGAGCAGTACTTC.

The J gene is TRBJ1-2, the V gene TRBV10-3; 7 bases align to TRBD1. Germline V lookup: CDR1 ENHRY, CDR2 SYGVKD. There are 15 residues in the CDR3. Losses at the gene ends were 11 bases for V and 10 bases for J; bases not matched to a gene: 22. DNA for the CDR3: TGTGCCGGGGGGAGCGGGGACAGCTTATTAGGCGACTACACCTTC. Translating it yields CAGGSGDSLLGDYTF.

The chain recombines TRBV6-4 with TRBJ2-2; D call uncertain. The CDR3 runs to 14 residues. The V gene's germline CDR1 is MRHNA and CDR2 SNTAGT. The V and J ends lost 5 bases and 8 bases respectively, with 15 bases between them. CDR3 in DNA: TGTGCCAGCAGTCTACGTCATAGAACTGGGGAGCTGTTTTTT. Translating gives CASSLRHRTGELFF.

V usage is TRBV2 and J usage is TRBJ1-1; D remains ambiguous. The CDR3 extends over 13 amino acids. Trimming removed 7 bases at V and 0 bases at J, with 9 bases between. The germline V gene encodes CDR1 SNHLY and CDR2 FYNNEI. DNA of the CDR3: TGTGCCAGCAAGTGGCGGGTGAACACTGAAGCTTTCTTT. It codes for CASKWRVNTEAFF.

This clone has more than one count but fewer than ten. CDR3 coding DNA: TGTGCCAGCAGTTACACGGACAGCATCAATCAGCCCCAGCATTTT. It encodes CASSYTDSINQPQHF. The rearrangement joins TRBV6-6 to TRBJ1-5; D is perhaps TRBD1 (6 bases). In germline, CDR1 is MNHNY, CDR2 SVGAGI (reference sequence). This CDR3 comprises 15 residues. Trimming cost V 2 bases and J 3 bases, with 11 bases left between them.

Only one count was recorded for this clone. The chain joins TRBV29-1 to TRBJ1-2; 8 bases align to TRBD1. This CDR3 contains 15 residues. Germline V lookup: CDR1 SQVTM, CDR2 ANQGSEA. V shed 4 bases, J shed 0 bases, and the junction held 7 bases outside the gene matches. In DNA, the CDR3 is TGCAGCGTTGCGGGACAGGCCCTATCTAACTATGGCTACACCTTC. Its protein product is CSVAGQALSNYGYTF.

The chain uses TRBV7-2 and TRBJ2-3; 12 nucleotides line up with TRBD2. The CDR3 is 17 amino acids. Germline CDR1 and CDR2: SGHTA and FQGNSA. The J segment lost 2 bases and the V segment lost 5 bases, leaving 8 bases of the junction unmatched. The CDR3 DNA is TGTGCCAGCAGCCATGGGACTAGCGGGCGTGCCACAGATACGCAGTATTTT. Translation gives CASSHGTSGRATDTQYF.

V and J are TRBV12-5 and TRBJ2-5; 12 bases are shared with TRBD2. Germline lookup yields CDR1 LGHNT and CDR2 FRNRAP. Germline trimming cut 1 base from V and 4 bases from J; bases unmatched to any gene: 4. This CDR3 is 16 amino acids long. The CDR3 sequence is CASGLGGTSGRETQYF. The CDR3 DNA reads TGTGCTAGTGGTTTGGGCGGGACTAGCGGGCGAGAGACCCAGTACTTC.